A single sample is the source of the 20 T cell receptor beta chains below, sequenced in a study of T cell responses to AZD1222 COVID-19 vaccine. Assay: immunoSEQ multiplex PCR; the TCRdb copy retains only in-frame clones and omits some. This table has approximately 160,000 clones, about 87% appearing once. This specimen was peripheral blood, taken on day 0 of MenACWY control vaccination. The receptor source for this set is an adult in good health.

J is TRBJ1-5 and V is TRBV2; maybe TRBD1 (6 bases). CDR3 length equals 16 residues. V was cut by 0 bases and J by 7 bases, with 16 bases left in between. CDR1 and CDR2 from the germline V gene are SNHLY and FYNNEI. The CDR3 is CASSEALRTAMQPQHF. CDR3 in DNA: TGTGCCAGCAGTGAAGCGCTTCGGACAGCAATGCAGCCCCAGCATTTT.

This rearrangement joins TRBV3-1 (or the pseudogene TRBV3-2) to TRBJ2-2; D ambiguous. This CDR3 region has 15 residues. Per the germline V gene, CDR1 is LGHDT and CDR2 is YNNKEL (reference sequence). The germline V and J ends were trimmed by 3 bases and 0 bases, with 8 bases remaining between them. The CDR3 DNA is TGTGCCAGCAGCCAGCCTCAATCGAACACCGGGGAGCTGTTTTTT. Translated, it gives CASSQPQSNTGELFF.

The gene calls are TRBV9 and TRBJ2-5; 8 bases line up with TRBD1. Trimming took 0 bases from V and 2 from J; bases not matched to a gene: 12. In germline, CDR1 is SGDLS, CDR2 YYNGEE. This CDR3 is 18 amino acids long. CDR3 bases: TGTGCCAGCAGCGTAGGTGACAGGGGAATACCTTCTCAAGAGACCCAGTACTTC. This sequence encodes CASSVGDRGIPSQETQYF. The full variable domain, with the rest looked up from reference TRBV9 and TRBJ2-5, is DSGVTQTPKHLITATGQRVTLRCSPRSGDLSVYWYQQSLDQGLQFLIQYYNGEERAKGNILERFSAQQFPDLHSELNLSSLELGDSALYFCASSVGDRGIPSQETQYFGPGTRLLVL.

The chain joins TRBV6-4 to TRBJ2-7, with D possibly matching TRBD1 (7 bases). Trimming pared 6 bases from V and 7 bases from J, leaving 16 bases between. Germline values: CDR1 MRHNA, CDR2 SNTAGT. CDR3 length: 13 residues. The CDR3 DNA follows: TGTGCCAGCAGCTCGACCTCAGGGGGGGAGCAGTACTTC. Protein product: CASSSTSGGEQYF.

This clone was seen many times. This chain uses TRBV12-3 or TRBV12-4 with TRBJ1-1; TRBD1 aligns across 7 bases. The V gene end was trimmed by 6 bases and the J gene end by 12 bases; junction bases not matched to a gene: 4. The CDR3 extends over 10 amino acids. The CDR3 nucleotides are TGTGCCAGCAGCCGGGGACAGACTTTCTTT. Protein sequence: CASSRGQTFF.

The J gene is TRBJ1-1, the V gene TRBV19; D gene unclear. Germline CDR1 LNHDA, CDR2 SQIVND (reference sequence). V was clipped by 6 bases and J by 8 bases, with 13 bases between them. The CDR3 spans 12 residues. CDR3 sequence reads: CASRSHSTEAFF. The DNA of the CDR3 is TGTGCCAGTAGGAGTCATAGTACCGAAGCTTTCTTT. Looking up the rest from reference TRBV19 and TRBJ1-1 gives the full variable domain: DGGITQSPKYLFRKEGQNVTLSCEQNLNHDAMYWYRQDPGQGLRLIYYSQIVNDFQKGDIAEGYSVSREKKESFPLTVTSAQKNPTAFYLCASRSHSTEAFFGQGTRLTVV.

The table lists this clone with a few counts. The chain couples TRBV15 to TRBJ1-1; 8 nucleotides align to TRBD1. The CDR3 totals 17 residues. Germline loops: CDR1 LNHNV, CDR2 YYDKDF (reference sequence). The J segment lost 3 bases and the V segment lost 1 base, leaving 10 bases of the junction unmatched. DNA of the CDR3: TGTGCCACCAGCAGAGGGACAGGGAGTCAGGGCCACACTGAAGCTTTCTTT. This sequence encodes CATSRGTGSQGHTEAFF. Full variable domain (outside the CDR3, taken from reference TRBV15 and TRBJ1-1): DAMVIQNPRYQVTQFGKPVTLSCSQTLNHNVMYWYQQKSSQAPKLLFHYYDKDFNNEADTPDNFQSRRPNTSFCFLDIRSPGLGDTAMYLCATSRGTGSQGHTEAFFGQGTRLTVV.

The V gene is TRBV5-4, the J gene TRBJ1-2, with no clear D. CDR1 and CDR2 from the germline V gene are SGHNT and YYREEE (reference sequence). V was trimmed by 0 bases and J by 2 bases, leaving 11 bases between them. The CDR3 runs 15 residues. For the CDR3, the DNA is TGTGCCAGCAGCTTGGATCCGACGCCGAACTATGGCTACACCTTC. Translated: CASSLDPTPNYGYTF.

The chain links TRBV24-1 to TRBJ2-5; perhaps D is TRBD1 or TRBD2 (5 bases each). The V gene lost 4 bases and the J gene lost 1 base, with 9 bases spanning the gap. The CDR3 runs to 14 residues. Germline V gives CDR1 KGHDR, CDR2 SFDVKD. CDR3 bases: TGTGCCACCAGTGACCCGGGACGCCAAGAGACCCAGTACTTC. Residues: CATSDPGRQETQYF.

The V and J genes are TRBV15 and TRBJ2-7; D remains unclear. Trimming left V 2 bases short and J 5 bases short, with 10 bases between. This CDR3 spans 13 amino acids. The germline V gene encodes CDR1 LNHNV and CDR2 YYDKDF (reference sequence). CDR3 bases: TGTGCCACCAGCAGACCCTTTTCGGACGAGCAGTACTTC. This sequence encodes CATSRPFSDEQYF.

CDR3 in amino acids: CAWSLASGRTDTQYF. The CDR3 DNA is TGTGCCTGGAGCTTGGCTAGCGGGCGCACAGATACGCAGTATTTT. V and J are TRBV30 and TRBJ2-3; 8 bases line up with TRBD2. The germline V gene encodes CDR1 GTSNPN and CDR2 SVGIG (reference sequence). V gave up 3 bases and J gave up 1 base; unmatched junction bases: 6. The length of the CDR3 is 15 residues.

This clone was seen only once. The chain joins TRBV6-6 to TRBJ2-3; 12 nucleotides agree with TRBD2. Germline values: CDR1 MNHNY, CDR2 SVGAGI (reference sequence). This CDR3 contains 15 residues. The trim removed 4 bases at V and 3 bases at J, leaving 2 bases unmatched. The CDR3 nucleotides are TGTGCCAGCAGTTGGACTAGCGGGGAGACAGATACGCAGTATTTT. Residues: CASSWTSGETDTQYF.

The V and J genes are TRBV4-1 and TRBJ2-7; TRBD1 agrees at 7 bases. Losses at the gene ends were 5 bases for V and 2 bases for J; bases not matched to a gene: 9. From germline, CDR1 is MGHRA and CDR2 YSYEKL. The CDR3 is 15 residues long. The CDR3 sequence is CASSREGQGAYEQYF. The DNA for the CDR3 is TGCGCCAGCAGCAGGGAAGGCCAGGGGGCCTACGAGCAGTACTTC.

The chain joins TRBV9 to TRBJ2-7, with D possibly called TRBD1 or TRBD2 (5 bases each). Between the trimmed V and J ends, which lost 4 bases and 3 bases, there was a span of 17 bases. The V gene's germline CDR1 is SGDLS and CDR2 YYNGEE. The CDR3 runs 15 residues. The CDR3 here is CASSPGGRPDYEQYF. The CDR3 bases are TGTGCCAGCAGCCCTGGGGGTAGACCGGACTACGAGCAGTACTTC.

V is TRBV6-5 and J is TRBJ2-3; TRBD2 aligns across 9 bases. CDR3 size: 14 residues. Germline-derived CDR1 and CDR2 are MNHEY and SVGAGI. The J segment lost 1 base and the V segment lost 7 bases, leaving 3 bases of the junction unmatched. In DNA form, the CDR3 reads TGTGCCAGCATTGCGGGAGGGGGCACAGATACGCAGTATTTT. Protein: CASIAGGGTDTQYF.

The chain uses TRBV5-6 and TRBJ2-1, with 8 nucleotides matching TRBD2. Germline V gene lookup returns CDR1 SGHDT and CDR2 YYEEEE. J was trimmed by 9 bases and V by 4 bases; bases with no gene match: 15. The CDR3 length is 16 residues. This chain's CDR3 is CASSRTGGPIYPEQFF. The CDR3 DNA sequence: TGTGCCAGCAGCCGAACGGGAGGGCCTATCTACCCTGAGCAGTTCTTC.

CDR3 sequence reads: CASSYRRESYGYTF. CDR3 coding DNA: TGTGCCAGCAGTTACCGGCGGGAATCCTATGGCTACACCTTC. This sequence joins TRBV6-5 and TRBJ1-2; D remains unclear. This CDR3 spans 14 amino acids. Germline values: CDR1 MNHEY, CDR2 SVGAGI. Trimming removed 2 bases at V and 4 bases at J, with 11 bases between.

The chain has TRBV6-5 and TRBJ1-2; maybe TRBD1 (6 bases). The CDR3 is 14 residues long. The germline V gene has CDR1 MNHEY and CDR2 SVGAGI. Deletions cut 8 bases from V and 3 bases from J, with 16 bases between. The CDR3 coding sequence is TGTGCCAGCGGAGGGGGGAATCGGGACTATGGCTACACCTTC. This gives the protein CASGGGNRDYGYTF.

The chain has TRBV11-2 and TRBJ2-2; D may be TRBD1 (6 bases). The CDR3 has 17 residues. CDR1 is SGHAT and CDR2 is FQNNGV in the germline V gene. Trimming cost V 6 bases and J 6 bases, with 23 bases left between them. The CDR3 sequence is CASRLTPGAGVAGELFF. Here the CDR3 DNA reads TGTGCCAGCAGACTCACCCCAGGGGCTGGGGTCGCCGGGGAGCTGTTTTTT.

The gene calls are TRBV7-2 and TRBJ2-3; D could derive from TRBD1 or TRBD2 (6 bases each). V was pared by 4 bases and J by 2 bases, with 16 bases between. Germline loops: CDR1 SGHTA, CDR2 FQGNSA. The CDR3 covers 16 residues. The CDR3 is CASSYRGGGITDTQYF. The CDR3 bases are TGTGCCAGCAGCTACCGAGGGGGAGGAATCACAGATACGCAGTATTTT.